Below are 21 T cell receptor beta chains sequenced from a single sample in a study of OX40 agonist ivuxolimab in advanced cancers. Sequencing was performed with immunoSEQ multiplex PCR; in TCRdb, only in-frame clones are kept and a portion is missing. The table has about 70,000 clones, roughly 90% seen once; the top ten hold 6% to 8%. The source was CD4+ or CD8+ T cells sorted from blood, collected in a trial of the OX40 agonist ivuxolimab. The receptors come from an adult with an advanced solid tumor such as melanoma, head and neck, liver or kidney cancer.

This chain connects TRBV27 to TRBJ1-1; unclear D gene. The CDR3 is made up of 14 amino acids. The V gene's germline CDR1 is MNHEY and CDR2 SMNVEV (reference sequence). With 0 bases removed from V and 1 base from J, the gap between germline ends came to 6 bases. CDR3 amino acids: CASSLSLANTEAFF. The CDR3 DNA reads as TGTGCCAGCAGTTTATCACTGGCGAACACTGAAGCTTTCTTT.

This chain connects TRBV10-1 to TRBJ2-2; 9 bases align to TRBD2. Germline CDR1 and CDR2: WNHNN and SYGVQD (reference sequence). V dropped 2 bases and J dropped 1; count of bases not matched to a gene: 2. This CDR3 is built from 16 residues. The CDR3 here is CASSEGLALNTGELFF. As DNA, the CDR3 is TGCGCCAGCAGTGAGGGACTAGCGCTGAACACCGGGGAGCTGTTTTTT.

The V gene is TRBV2, the J gene TRBJ2-5; the D is unclear. V shed 10 bases and J shed 4 bases, with 19 bases lying between them. Germline CDR1 is SNHLY and CDR2 is FYNNEI. The CDR3 is 14 residues long. CDR3 in amino acids: CANNLVGVPETQYF. In DNA form, the CDR3 reads TGTGCCAACAACCTCGTTGGGGTTCCAGAGACCCAGTACTTC.

Details on this clone: The sample carries other DNA sequences with the same CDR3. This chain links TRBV9 with TRBJ2-1; D may be TRBD2 (7 bases). Trimming took 0 bases from V and 8 from J, leaving 9 bases between them. The CDR3 is made up of 13 amino acids. CDR1 is SGDLS, CDR2 YYNGEE, per germline. The DNA for the CDR3 is TGTGCCAGCAGCGTAGGAGGGGGGGATGAGCAGTTCTTC. Protein product: CASSVGGGDEQFF.

This chain links TRBV5-6 with TRBJ2-7; tentatively, D is TRBD1 (6 bases). Germline V gene sequence: CDR1 SGHDT, CDR2 YYEEEE. The CDR3 loop spans 13 amino acids. Trimming stripped 5 bases from V and 9 bases from J, with 18 bases between. CDR3 DNA sequence: TGTGCCAGCAGTACAGGGTCCCAAGCTTGGCAGTACTTC. Encoded protein: CASSTGSQAWQYF.

The chain recombines TRBV7-9 with TRBJ2-6; no reliable D call. V was shortened by 5 bases and J by 1 base, with 6 bases between the two germline ends. Germline loops: CDR1 SEHNR, CDR2 FQNEAQ (reference sequence). This CDR3 spans 14 amino acids. The chain's CDR3 is CASSPVSGANVLTF. The DNA of the CDR3 is TGTGCCAGCAGCCCAGTGTCTGGGGCCAACGTCCTGACTTTC. Supplemented by reference TRBV7-9 and TRBJ2-6, the full variable domain reads DTGVSQNPRHKITKRGQNVTFRCDPISEHNRLYWYRQTLGQGPEFLTYFQNEAQLEKSRLLSDRFSAERPKGSFSTLEIQRTEQGDSAMYLCASSPVSGANVLTFGAGSRLTVL.

The V call is TRBV5-1, the J call TRBJ2-2; unclear D gene. This CDR3 contains 12 residues. V gave up 7 bases and J gave up 6 bases, with 10 bases separating them. Germline CDR1 SGHRS, CDR2 YFSETQ. The CDR3 sequence is CASHGVSGELFF. CDR3 nucleotide sequence: TGCGCCAGCCATGGAGTTTCCGGGGAGCTGTTTTTT.

This clone has more than one count but fewer than ten. This sequence joins TRBV29-1 and TRBJ1-1, with D possibly TRBD1 on 5 matching bases. The CDR3 is 11 amino acids. Looked up from germline, CDR1 is SQVTM and CDR2 is ANQGSEA. The V and J ends lost 7 bases and 4 bases respectively, with 10 bases between them. The CDR3 sequence: CSATGGTEAFF. Here the CDR3 DNA reads TGCAGCGCTACCGGGGGCACTGAAGCTTTCTTT. Variable domain in full (rest from reference TRBV29-1 and TRBJ1-1): SAVISQKPSRDICQRGTSLTIQCQVDSQVTMMFWYRQQPGQSLTLIATANQGSEATYESGFVIDKFPISRPNLTFSTLTVSNMSPEDSSIYLCSATGGTEAFFGQGTRLTVV.

This chain connects TRBV30 to TRBJ2-7, with TRBD2 matching over 8 bases. The CDR3 sequence is 15 residues long. V was clipped by 8 bases and J by 2 bases; unmatched bases: 14. CDR1 GTSNPN and CDR2 SVGIG come from the germline V gene (reference sequence). CDR3 sequence: CARTHQRGGTYEQYF. Here the CDR3 DNA reads TGTGCCCGAACCCACCAACGGGGGGGCACCTACGAGCAGTACTTC.

V and J are TRBV9 and TRBJ1-1; 9 nucleotides match TRBD1. The CDR3 sequence is 17 residues long. From germline, CDR1 is SGDLS and CDR2 YYNGEE. V gave up 0 bases and J gave up 2 bases; unmatched junction bases: 8. CDR3 in amino acids: CASSVAPGQGENTEAFF. CDR3 nucleotides: TGTGCCAGCAGCGTAGCTCCGGGACAGGGAGAAAACACTGAAGCTTTCTTT.

The chain employs TRBV27 and TRBJ1-5; D gene ambiguous. Trimming left V 3 bases short and J 4 bases short, with 7 bases between. Germline-derived CDR1 and CDR2 are MNHEY and SMNVEV (reference sequence). This CDR3 spans 13 amino acids. The CDR3 bases are TGTGCCAGCAGTTTCGTGGGGAATCAGCCCCAGCATTTT. It encodes CASSFVGNQPQHF.

The chain joins TRBV21-1 to TRBJ2-1; the table calls TRBD2, which could not be checked here. TRBV21-1 is a known pseudogene. The length of the CDR3 is 15 residues. CDR3 protein: CASFSGPLSYNEQFF. The CDR3 nucleotides read TGTGCCAGCTTTAGCGGCCCACTCTCCTACAATGAGCAGTTCTTC.

The chain carries TRBV6-5 and TRBJ2-7, with D possibly TRBD1 on 6 matching bases. The CDR3 is 16 amino acids. Germline loops: CDR1 MNHEY, CDR2 SVGAGI. Deletions cut 2 bases from V and 5 bases from J, with 19 bases between. CDR3 loop: CASSYQGNPDLDEQYF. In DNA, the CDR3 is TGTGCCAGCAGTTACCAGGGGAATCCCGACCTCGACGAGCAGTACTTC.

The J gene is TRBJ2-5, the V gene TRBV13, with 7 bases that match TRBD1. The CDR3 is 15 amino acids. Germline V gene sequence: CDR1 PRHDT, CDR2 FYEKMQ (reference sequence). V dropped 2 bases and J dropped 2; count of bases not matched to a gene: 5. In DNA form, the CDR3 reads TGTGCCAGCAGCTTACGACAGGGTTCGCAAGAGACCCAGTACTTC. It codes for CASSLRQGSQETQYF. The full variable domain, rest sourced from reference TRBV13 and TRBJ2-5, is AAGVIQSPRHLIKEKRETATLKCYPIPRHDTVYWYQQGPGQDPQFLISFYEKMQSDKGSIPDRFSAQQFSDYHSELNMSSLELGDSALYFCASSLRQGSQETQYFGPGTRLLVL.

V and J are TRBV11-3 and TRBJ2-1, with D tentatively TRBD1 or TRBD2 (5 bases each). The CDR3 sequence is 13 residues long. Between the trimmed V and J ends, which lost 1 base and 5 bases, there was a span of 6 bases. Germline lookup yields CDR1 SGHNT and CDR2 YENEEA. This CDR3 is CASSLGGHNEQFF. The CDR3 region has the DNA TGTGCCAGCAGCTTAGGGGGACACAATGAGCAGTTCTTC. Full variable domain (outside the CDR3, taken from reference TRBV11-3 and TRBJ2-1): EAGVVQSPRYKIIEKKQPVAFWCNPISGHNTLYWYLQNLGQGPELLIRYENEEAVDDSQLPKDRFSAERLKGVDSTLKIQPAELGDSAVYLCASSLGGHNEQFFGPGTRLTVL.

The gene calls are TRBV10-1 and TRBJ2-7; D possibly corresponds to TRBD1 (5 bases). V was cut by 1 base and J by 0 bases, with 16 bases left in between. The germline CDR1 and CDR2 sequences are WNHNN and SYGVQD (reference sequence). There are 17 residues in the CDR3. The CDR3 protein is CASSELIRDRISYEQYF. DNA of the CDR3: TGCGCCAGCAGTGAGTTGATACGAGACAGAATCTCCTACGAGCAGTACTTC.

V usage is TRBV7-2 and J usage is TRBJ1-2; no firm D call. CDR3 length: 15 residues. V lost 2 bases and J lost 4, with 14 bases in between. Germline CDR1 is SGHTA and CDR2 is FQGNSA. The CDR3 spells CASSLPQFGSYGYTF. Here the CDR3 DNA reads TGTGCCAGCAGCTTACCCCAATTTGGCAGCTATGGCTACACCTTC. Full variable domain (rest looked up from reference TRBV7-2 and TRBJ1-2): GAGVSQSPSNKVTEKGKDVELRCDPISGHTALYWYRQSLGQGLEFLIYFQGNSAPDKSGLPSDRFSAERTGGSVSTLTIQRTQQEDSAVYLCASSLPQFGSYGYTFGSGTRLTVV.

This chain uses TRBV7-8 with TRBJ2-5; D call uncertain. The J call may be faulty, since TRBJ2-7 better matches the DNA end. This CDR3 contains 13 residues. The germline gives CDR1 SGHVS, CDR2 FQNEAQ. This chain's CDR3 is CASSLVTDYEQYF. In DNA, the CDR3 is TGTGCCAGCAGCTTAGTTACCGACTACGAGCAGTACTTC.

V is TRBV13 and J is TRBJ1-1; D is unresolved. Trimming removed 1 base at V and 2 bases at J, with 2 bases between. CDR3 length: 12 amino acids. The germline gives CDR1 PRHDT, CDR2 FYEKMQ (reference sequence). In DNA form, the CDR3 reads TGTGCCAGCAGCTTAGCAAACACTGAAGCTTTCTTT. Encoded protein: CASSLANTEAFF.

The chain links TRBV12-5 to TRBJ1-5, with a possible D match to TRBD1 (5 bases). The germline gives CDR1 LGHNT, CDR2 FRNRAP. This CDR3 spans 13 amino acids. V was clipped by 2 bases and J by 6 bases, with 8 bases between them. CDR3 amino acids: CASGLSGAQPQHF. For the CDR3, the DNA is TGTGCTAGTGGTTTGAGTGGGGCTCAGCCCCAGCATTTT. Full variable domain (rest looked up from reference TRBV12-5 and TRBJ1-5): DARVTQTPRHKVTEMGQEVTMRCQPILGHNTVFWYRQTMMQGLELLAYFRNRAPLDDSGMPKDRFSAEMPDATLATLKIQPSEPRDSAVYFCASGLSGAQPQHFGDGTRLSIL.

The chain combines TRBV7-9 with TRBJ2-7; TRBD2 matches at 10 bases. Trimming cost V 1 base and J 5 bases; bases outside gene matches: 5. This CDR3 is 15 amino acids long. Germline V gene lookup returns CDR1 SEHNR and CDR2 FQNEAQ (reference sequence). The CDR3 DNA sequence: TGTGCCAGCAGCTTAGGGTCTAGCGGGGGAGACGAGCAGTACTTC. It encodes CASSLGSSGGDEQYF.